The 13 T cell receptor beta chains below come from one sample, sequenced in a study of cytomegalovirus exposure and HLA in healthy donors. Libraries were prepared by immunoSEQ multiplex PCR; TCRdb keeps only in-frame clonotypes and omits some of them. The sample has 170,000 or so clones, around 82% seen once. Material for sequencing was PBMCs. The receptors shown here come from a woman aged 18-29 years in good health and CMV-seropositive.

The rearrangement joins TRBV27 to TRBJ2-3; 16 bases are a match to TRBD2. Trimming removed 5 bases from V and 4 bases from J; junction bases left unmatched: 15. CDR3 length equals 20 residues. CDR1 is MNHEY, CDR2 SMNVEV, per germline (reference sequence). CDR3 in DNA: TGTGCCAGCAGTATCCGAATGGGGACTAGCGGGGGGGCTTTGGCAGATACGCAGTATTTT. This gives the protein CASSIRMGTSGGALADTQYF.

The chain combines TRBV2 with TRBJ2-7; 7 nucleotides line up with TRBD1. The V gene's germline CDR1 is SNHLY and CDR2 FYNNEI. The CDR3 contains 15 residues. The ends lost 2 bases at V and 0 bases at J; junction bases unmatched: 4. Written as DNA, the CDR3 is TGTGCCAGCAGTGAAATGGGACAGAGCTCCTACGAGCAGTACTTC. The encoded protein is CASSEMGQSSYEQYF.

V gene TRBV14 combines with J gene TRBJ2-7; D may be TRBD2 (5 bases). CDR1 and CDR2 from the germline V gene are SGHDN and FVKESK. The CDR3 contains 12 residues. The V end was cut by 3 bases, the J end by 2 bases, with 5 bases between. The CDR3 reads CASSHGTYEQYF. The DNA of the CDR3 is TGTGCCAGCAGCCACGGGACCTACGAGCAGTACTTC.

DNA of the CDR3: TGTGCCAGCAGTAGGAGGGGATTGAGAAACACCATATATTTT. This sequence encodes CASSRRGLRNTIYF. V and J are TRBV28 and TRBJ1-3; D might be TRBD1 (5 bases). V lost 5 bases to trimming and J lost 5 bases, with 13 bases between them. This CDR3 comprises 14 residues. The germline V gene encodes CDR1 MDHEN and CDR2 SYDVKM. Combining the CDR3 with reference TRBV28 and TRBJ1-3 gives the whole variable domain DVKVTQSSRYLVKRTGEKVFLECVQDMDHENMFWYRQDPGLGLRLIYFSYDVKMKEKGDIPEGYSVSREKKERFSLILESASTNQTSMYLCASSRRGLRNTIYFGEGSWLTVV.

This clone was counted only a few times. The rearrangement uses TRBV9 and TRBJ1-2; a possible D gene is TRBD1 (5 bases). The germline V gene encodes CDR1 SGDLS and CDR2 YYNGEE. The CDR3 length is 15 residues. The V gene lost 4 bases and the J gene lost 5 bases, with 18 bases spanning the gap. The CDR3 spells CASSRREVGHYGYTF. For the CDR3, the DNA is TGTGCCAGCAGCCGCCGTGAGGTGGGGCATTATGGCTACACCTTC.

V usage is TRBV7-3 and J usage is TRBJ2-3; 7 bases map to TRBD2. The CDR3 is made up of 15 amino acids. The germline V gene has CDR1 SGHTA and CDR2 FQGTGA. Unmatched junction bases numbered 7, after V lost 5 bases and J lost 2 bases. The CDR3 region has the DNA TGTGCCAGCAGCCCGGGCGGGGGAGCCACAGATACGCAGTATTTT. Its translation: CASSPGGGATDTQYF.

CDR3 loop: CASSSTEPSAKMLRNQPQHF. CDR3 in DNA: TGTGCCAGTTCCTCAACCGAGCCCAGCGCCAAAATGTTGAGGAATCAGCCCCAGCATTTT. The V and J genes are TRBV19 and TRBJ1-5; D is undetermined. Trimming pared 8 bases from V and 4 bases from J, leaving 33 bases between. The CDR3 has 20 residues. The germline V gene has CDR1 LNHDA and CDR2 SQIVND (reference sequence). Based on the CDR3 plus reference TRBV19 and TRBJ1-5, the full variable domain is DGGITQSPKYLFRKEGQNVTLSCEQNLNHDAMYWYRQDPGQGLRLIYYSQIVNDFQKGDIAEGYSVSREKKESFPLTVTSAQKNPTAFYLCASSSTEPSAKMLRNQPQHFGDGTRLSIL.

The count of this clone is one. This chain uses TRBV5-6 with TRBJ1-1; D is uncertain. Trimming removed 2 bases from V and 3 bases from J, with 17 bases in between. The germline V gene has CDR1 SGHDT and CDR2 YYEEEE. This CDR3 has 16 amino acids. CDR3 nucleotide sequence: TGTGCCAGCAGCTTAAGGCCCCATGAGAGGGACACTGAAGCTTTCTTT. It is translated as CASSLRPHERDTEAFF.

The chain uses TRBV27 and TRBJ1-2, with 10 bases identical to TRBD1. CDR1 and CDR2 (germline): MNHEY, SMNVEV (reference sequence). The CDR3 consists of 17 residues. Trimming cost V 9 bases and J 4 bases; bases outside gene matches: 17. This CDR3 is CASSAGTGASLSYGYTF. CDR3 nucleotides: TGTGCCAGTTCGGCCGGGACAGGGGCCTCCTTGAGCTATGGCTACACCTTC.

The rearrangement uses TRBV6-6 and TRBJ2-1; 10 bases match TRBD1. The V gene end was trimmed by 7 bases and the J gene end by 4 bases; junction bases not matched to a gene: 10. CDR3 size: 16 residues. Germline V gene lookup returns CDR1 MNHNY and CDR2 SVGAGI (reference sequence). For the CDR3, the DNA is TGTGCCAGCACTAACGTCCGGACAGGGGGGTACAATGAGCAGTTCTTC. This sequence encodes CASTNVRTGGYNEQFF.

The genes are TRBV7-2 and TRBJ2-7; 7 bases are a match to TRBD1. V dropped 0 bases and J dropped 0; count of bases not matched to a gene: 2. The CDR3 is 15 residues long. Germline V CDR1 and CDR2: SGHTA, FQGNSA. The CDR3 DNA sequence: TGTGCCAGCAGCTTAGCCGGGGACAGCTCCTACGAGCAGTACTTC. Its protein product is CASSLAGDSSYEQYF.

This chain's CDR3 is CTTGLGRAFF. The CDR3 DNA reads TGCACTACAGGGCTGGGTAGAGCTTTCTTT. This chain joins TRBV20-1 and TRBJ1-1, with a tentative D call TRBD1 (6 bases). Germline V gene lookup returns CDR1 DFQATT and CDR2 SNEGSKA (reference sequence). This CDR3 comprises 10 residues.

V and J are TRBV7-9 and TRBJ2-5; D ambiguous. The CDR3 totals 11 residues. From germline, CDR1 is SEHNR and CDR2 FQNEAQ (reference sequence). The V and J ends lost 5 bases and 5 bases respectively, with 6 bases between them. The CDR3 DNA reads as TGTGCCAGCAGCACTTCGGAGACCCAGTACTTC. Its protein is CASSTSETQYF. The complete variable domain, with remaining parts taken from reference TRBV7-9 and TRBJ2-5, reads DTGVSQNPRHKITKRGQNVTFRCDPISEHNRLYWYRQTLGQGPEFLTYFQNEAQLEKSRLLSDRFSAERPKGSFSTLEIQRTEQGDSAMYLCASSTSETQYFGPGTRLLVL.